This passage covers 2 T cell receptor beta chains from one sample sequenced in a study of HIV-infected children after antiretroviral therapy interruption. The TCR library was built from RNA with a 3' RACE protocol and unique molecular identifiers. TCRdb re-analysed the 3' RACE reads in MiXCR, keeping a single row per CDR3 protein. The sample yields 6,000 to 8,000 distinct CDR3 sequences, around a sixth seen once. The treatment here: PENTA 11 planned treatment interruption arm or continuous ART arm. Material: CD45RO+ CD8+ T cells from PBMCs, pooled from several time points, obtained from a donor given antiretroviral therapy, either interrupted or continuous. Subset given: memory CD8+ CD45RO+ CD45RA- T cells. The receptors were gathered from a pool of human donors with HIV.

The DNA of the CDR3 is TGCGCCAGCAGTGCGGGGGGGAATTACAATGAGCAGTTCTTC. Translated, it gives CASSAGGNYNEQFF. The chain employs TRBV10-2 and TRBJ2-1, with 8 bases that match TRBD2. The CDR3 sequence is 14 residues long. Germline V gives CDR1 WSHSY, CDR2 SAAADI. Trimming removed 4 bases from V and 4 bases from J; junction bases left unmatched: 3.

This clonotype has a count of ten or more. The J gene is TRBJ2-1, the V gene TRBV23-1, with no clear D. TRBV23-1 is annotated as an ORF whose role is uncertain. CDR3 length equals 11 residues. V lost 8 bases and J 12 bases, leaving 14 bases between the germline ends. CDR3: CASCPGARQFF. DNA for the CDR3: TGCGCCAGCTGCCCAGGTGCCAGGCAGTTCTTC.